Listed below are T cell receptor beta chains from one sample, sequenced in a study of shared clonotypes between healthy human individuals. This table comes from immunoSEQ multiplex PCR, and its TCRdb copy is limited to in-frame clones, with some not included. The sample shows over 2 million clones, 85% to 95% of them seen only once. Material for sequencing was naive CD4+ T cells from PBMCs. All receptors derive from a man between 18 and 29 years old in good health. Some clones in this sample may be carry-over from other donors' samples. Each CDR3 is given with its conserved first and last residue. The D gene is left open where the match is weak. Clone size is given for some rows only: seen once, a few or many times, or a class if the clone is expanded.

size,D,J,V,CDR3,DNA
-,-,TRBJ1-2,TRBV19,CASSTRTGRTNYGYTF,TGTGCCAGTAGTACACGAACAGGTAGAACTAACTATGGCTACACCTTC
-,TRBD1,TRBJ2-7,TRBV28,CASSLWSGTGGSYEQYF,TGTGCCAGCAGTTTATGGTCCGGGACAGGGGGCTCTTACGAGCAGTACTTC
-,-,TRBJ2-7,TRBV11-2,CASSLGVRQRAYEQYF,TGTGCCAGCAGCTTAGGAGTTAGACAGAGGGCCTACGAGCAGTACTTC
-,-,TRBJ2-7,TRBV4-2,CASSPQRTIGSYEQYF,TGTGCCAGCAGCCCGCAGAGGACTATCGGCTCCTACGAGCAGTACTTC
-,TRBD1,TRBJ2-1,TRBV5-1,CASSLDRVGNEQFF,TGCGCCAGCAGCTTAGACAGGGTAGGCAATGAGCAGTTCTTC
-,TRBD2,TRBJ2-5,TRBV5-4,CASSYSGSFQETQYF,TGTGCCAGCAGCTATAGCGGGAGCTTCCAAGAGACCCAGTACTTC
few,-,TRBJ1-1,TRBV12-5,CASAMWGSAEAFF,TGTGCTAGTGCTATGTGGGGATCCGCTGAAGCTTTCTTT
-,-,TRBJ2-5,TRBV29-1,CSVTRGTQETQYF,TGCAGCGTTACCCGGGGCACCCAAGAGACCCAGTACTTC
-,TRBD1,TRBJ1-2,TRBV19,CASSQGQPNYGYTF,TGTGCCAGTAGTCAGGGACAGCCCAACTATGGCTACACCTTC
-,-,TRBJ1-2,TRBV5-6,CASRPYLRDSSPGYTF,TGTGCCAGCAGACCCTACCTGAGGGACTCCAGCCCTGGCTACACCTTC
-,TRBD2,TRBJ2-3,TRBV5-1,CASSLGLAGGPGSDTQYF,TGCGCCAGCAGCTTGGGGCTAGCGGGAGGGCCTGGATCAGATACGCAGTATTTT
-,TRBD2,TRBJ2-5,TRBV19,CASSTPGGTQYF,TGTGCCAGTAGTACCCCGGGAGGGACCCAGTACTTC
-,-,TRBJ2-7,TRBV7-9,CASSLRNSPGEQYF,TGTGCCAGCAGCCTACGGAACAGTCCTGGCGAGCAGTACTTC
-,TRBD1,TRBJ2-2,TRBV11-1,CASKGAGGELFF,TGTGCCAGCAAGGGGGCCGGCGGGGAGCTGTTTTTT
-,TRBD2,TRBJ2-1,TRBV7-3,CASSPRGAYNEQFF,TGTGCCAGCAGCCCTCGGGGGGCCTACAATGAGCAGTTCTTC
-,TRBD1,TRBJ1-5,TRBV7-9,CASSPGDRGDQPQHF,TGTGCCAGCAGCCCGGGGGACAGGGGGGATCAGCCCCAGCATTTT
-,-,TRBJ2-7,TRBV20-1,CSARDIYEQYF,TGCAGTGCTAGGGACATCTACGAGCAGTACTTC
once,-,TRBJ2-5,TRBV9,CASSPGLHTQYF,TGTGCCAGCAGCCCGGGACTTCATACCCAGTACTTC
once,-,TRBJ2-5,TRBV4-2,CAGSQVGQQETQYF,TGTGCCGGCAGCCAAGTAGGACAGCAAGAGACCCAGTACTTC
-,-,TRBJ1-2,TRBV6-1,CASSGGPGRIYGYTF,TGTGCCAGCAGTGGAGGACCGGGACGGATCTATGGCTACACCTTC
-,TRBD1,TRBJ1-3,TRBV15,CATSRKGQQGSGNTIYF,TGTGCCACCAGCAGGAAGGGACAGCAAGGCTCTGGAAACACCATATATTTT
-,-,TRBJ2-5,TRBV4-1,CASSQDPGREQTQYF,TGCGCCAGCAGCCAAGATCCGGGCAGGGAACAGACCCAGTACTTC
-,-,TRBJ1-4,TRBV28,CASSPVTENEKLFF,TGTGCCAGCAGTCCGGTGACAGAAAATGAAAAACTGTTTTTT
-,-,TRBJ1-5,TRBV6-6,CASSRVANQPQHF,TGTGCCAGCAGTCGGGTTGCAAATCAGCCCCAGCATTTT
-,-,TRBJ1-1,TRBV19,CASSLTSSGIAEAFF,TGTGCCAGTAGCCTGACGAGCTCTGGGATCGCTGAAGCTTTCTTT
-,TRBD1,TRBJ1-1,TRBV7-6,CASSLGTGDTEAFF,TGTGCCAGCAGCCTGGGGACAGGGGACACTGAAGCTTTCTTT
-,-,TRBJ1-5,TRBV4-1,CASSPSLVLSNQPQHF,TGCGCCAGCAGCCCCAGTCTCGTTCTTAGCAATCAGCCCCAGCATTTT
-,TRBD2,TRBJ2-3,TRBV6-7,CASSYRFGRGLAGAGGDTQYF,TGTGCCAGCAGTTACAGGTTTGGCAGAGGGTTAGCGGGAGCGGGGGGAGATACGCAGTATTTT
-,TRBD1,TRBJ2-7,TRBV28,CASSTPGDRGEQYF,TGTGCCAGCAGTACCCCTGGGGACAGGGGCGAGCAGTACTTC
-,-,TRBJ2-1,TRBV6-6,CASSWGRQGEQFF,TGTGCCAGCAGCTGGGGGAGGCAAGGTGAGCAGTTCTTC
-,-,TRBJ1-4,TRBV19,CASSVRAQNEKLFF,TGTGCCAGTAGTGTCCGGGCGCAGAATGAAAAACTGTTTTTT
-,-,TRBJ2-1,TRBV30,CAWSVGLAAYNEQFF,TGTGCCTGGAGTGTTGGCCTAGCAGCCTACAATGAGCAGTTCTTC
-,TRBD2,TRBJ2-7,TRBV7-9,CASSPLLALTGYEQYF,TGTGCCAGCAGCCCCCTACTAGCGCTCACGGGCTACGAGCAGTACTTC
-,-,TRBJ2-7,TRBV9,CASSAGWDSLSHEQYF,TGTGCCAGCAGCGCGGGATGGGACTCTCTGTCCCACGAGCAGTACTTC
once,TRBD1,TRBJ2-3,TRBV6-6,CASSPGQADFTDTQYF,TGTGCCAGCAGCCCGGGACAGGCGGACTTCACAGATACGCAGTATTTT
-,-,TRBJ1-1,TRBV7-2,CASSFMNTEAFF,TGTGCCAGCAGCTTTATGAACACTGAAGCTTTCTTT
-,-,TRBJ1-1,TRBV19,CATGGYTEAFF,TGTGCCACCGGCGGATACACTGAAGCTTTCTTT
once,TRBD1,TRBJ1-1,TRBV5-1,CASAQGTGGADTEAFF,TGCGCCAGCGCCCAGGGGACAGGGGGCGCCGACACTGAAGCTTTCTTT
-,TRBD2,TRBJ2-5,TRBV6-5,CASRHGGGETQYF,TGTGCCAGCAGACACGGCGGGGGTGAGACCCAGTACTTC
-,-,TRBJ2-4,TRBV28,CASSFGPNIQYF,TGTGCCAGCAGTTTTGGGCCAAACATTCAGTACTTC
-,TRBD2,TRBJ2-1,TRBV7-9,CASSQGLDSYNEQFF,TGTGCCAGCAGCCAGGGACTAGACTCCTACAATGAGCAGTTCTTC
-,-,TRBJ2-7,TRBV2,CASSRSDSPTYEQYF,TGTGCCAGCAGTCGATCCGACAGTCCTACCTACGAGCAGTACTTC
-,TRBD1,TRBJ2-1,TRBV28,CASSPGQQVPSYNEQFF,TGTGCCAGCAGTCCGGGACAGCAAGTTCCGTCCTACAATGAGCAGTTCTTC
few,-,TRBJ1-1,TRBV2,CASTLVGLTEAFF,TGTGCCAGCACCCTCGTGGGGCTGACTGAAGCTTTCTTT
-,TRBD1,TRBJ1-2,TRBV2,CASSYRDRPTNYGYTF,TGTGCCAGCAGTTACCGGGACAGGCCCACTAACTATGGCTACACCTTC